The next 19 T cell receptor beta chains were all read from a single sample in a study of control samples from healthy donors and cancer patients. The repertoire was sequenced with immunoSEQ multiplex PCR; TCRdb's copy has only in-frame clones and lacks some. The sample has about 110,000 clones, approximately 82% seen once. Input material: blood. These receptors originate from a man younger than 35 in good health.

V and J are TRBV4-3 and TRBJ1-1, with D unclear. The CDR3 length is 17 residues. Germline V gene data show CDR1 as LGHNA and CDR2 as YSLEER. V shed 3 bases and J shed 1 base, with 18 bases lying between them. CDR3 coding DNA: TGCGCCAGCAGCCAGGATGGGGTGGCCGGATGGAACACTGAAGCTTTCTTT. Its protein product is CASSQDGVAGWNTEAFF.

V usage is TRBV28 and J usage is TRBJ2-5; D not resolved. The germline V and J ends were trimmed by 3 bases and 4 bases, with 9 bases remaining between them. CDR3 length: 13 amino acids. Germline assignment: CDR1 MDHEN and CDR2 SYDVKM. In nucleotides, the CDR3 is TGTGCCAGCAGTTTGGCGAAAGGAGAGACCCAGTACTTC. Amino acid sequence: CASSLAKGETQYF.

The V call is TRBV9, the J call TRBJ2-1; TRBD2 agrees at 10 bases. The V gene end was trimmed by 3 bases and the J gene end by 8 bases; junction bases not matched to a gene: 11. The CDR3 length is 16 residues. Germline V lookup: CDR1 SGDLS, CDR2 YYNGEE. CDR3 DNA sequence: TGTGCCAGCAGCGGACTTACTAGCGGGGTTATCGATGAGCAGTTCTTC. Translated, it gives CASSGLTSGVIDEQFF.

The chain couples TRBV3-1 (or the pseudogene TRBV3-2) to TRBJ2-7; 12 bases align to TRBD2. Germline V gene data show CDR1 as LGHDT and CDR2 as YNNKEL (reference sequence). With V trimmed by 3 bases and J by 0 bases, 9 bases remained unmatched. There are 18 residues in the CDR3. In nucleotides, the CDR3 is TGTGCCAGCAGCCACGAGACTAGCGGGGGCCCTAGCTCCTACGAGCAGTACTTC. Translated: CASSHETSGGPSSYEQYF.

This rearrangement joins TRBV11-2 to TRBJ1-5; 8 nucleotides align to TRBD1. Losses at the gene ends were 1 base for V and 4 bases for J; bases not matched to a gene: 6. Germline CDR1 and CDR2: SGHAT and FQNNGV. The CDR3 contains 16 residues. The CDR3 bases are TGTGCCAGCAGCTTAGGGACAGGGACCCTAAATCAGCCCCAGCATTTT. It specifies CASSLGTGTLNQPQHF.

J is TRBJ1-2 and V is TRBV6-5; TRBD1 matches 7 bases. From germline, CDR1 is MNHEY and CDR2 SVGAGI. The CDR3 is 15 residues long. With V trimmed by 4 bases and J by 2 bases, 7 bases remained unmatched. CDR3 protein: CASSSSSTGNYGYTF. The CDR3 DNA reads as TGTGCCAGCAGTTCCTCCTCGACAGGGAACTATGGCTACACCTTC.

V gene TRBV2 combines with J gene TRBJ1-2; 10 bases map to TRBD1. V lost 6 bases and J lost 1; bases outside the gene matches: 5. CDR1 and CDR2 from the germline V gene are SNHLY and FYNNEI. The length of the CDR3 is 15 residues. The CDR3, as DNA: TGTGCCAGCAGAAGACAGGGGGCCTTTAACTATGGCTACACCTTC. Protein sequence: CASRRQGAFNYGYTF.

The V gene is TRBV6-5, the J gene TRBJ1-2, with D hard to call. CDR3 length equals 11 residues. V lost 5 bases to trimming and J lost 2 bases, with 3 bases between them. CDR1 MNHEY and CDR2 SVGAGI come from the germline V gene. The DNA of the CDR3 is TGTGCCAGCAGTAGGAACTATGGCTACACCTTC. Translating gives CASSRNYGYTF.

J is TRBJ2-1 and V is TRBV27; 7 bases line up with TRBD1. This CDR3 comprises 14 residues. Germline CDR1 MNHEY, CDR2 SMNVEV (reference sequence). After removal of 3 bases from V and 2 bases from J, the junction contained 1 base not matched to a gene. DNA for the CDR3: TGTGCCAGCAGTTTCGGGACAGCCTACAATGAGCAGTTCTTC. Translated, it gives CASSFGTAYNEQFF.

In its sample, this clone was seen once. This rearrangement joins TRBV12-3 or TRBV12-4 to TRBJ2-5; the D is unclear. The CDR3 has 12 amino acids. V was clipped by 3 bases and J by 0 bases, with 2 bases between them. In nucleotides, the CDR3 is TGTGCCAGCAGTTTGGACCAAGAGACCCAGTACTTC. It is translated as CASSLDQETQYF.

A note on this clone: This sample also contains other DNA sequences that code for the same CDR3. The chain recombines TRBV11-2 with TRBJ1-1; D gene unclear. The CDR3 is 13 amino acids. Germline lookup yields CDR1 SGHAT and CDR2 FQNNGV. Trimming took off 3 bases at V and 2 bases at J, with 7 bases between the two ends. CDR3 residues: CASSLGRNTEAFF. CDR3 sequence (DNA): TGTGCCAGCAGCTTGGGCAGAAACACTGAAGCTTTCTTT.

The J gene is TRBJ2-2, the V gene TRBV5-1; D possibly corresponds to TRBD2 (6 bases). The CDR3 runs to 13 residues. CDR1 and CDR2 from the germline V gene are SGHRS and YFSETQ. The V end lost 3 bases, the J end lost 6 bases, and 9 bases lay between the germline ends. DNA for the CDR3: TGCGCCAGCAGCTGGAGGGCCCCCGGGGAGCTGTTTTTT. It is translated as CASSWRAPGELFF.

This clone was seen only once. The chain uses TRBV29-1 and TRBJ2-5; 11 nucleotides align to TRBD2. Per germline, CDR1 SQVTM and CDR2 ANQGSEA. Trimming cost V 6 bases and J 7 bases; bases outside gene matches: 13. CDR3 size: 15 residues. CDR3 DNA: TGCAGCGTCCTTCTAGCGGGGGGTCCCCGAGGGACCCAGTACTTC. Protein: CSVLLAGGPRGTQYF.

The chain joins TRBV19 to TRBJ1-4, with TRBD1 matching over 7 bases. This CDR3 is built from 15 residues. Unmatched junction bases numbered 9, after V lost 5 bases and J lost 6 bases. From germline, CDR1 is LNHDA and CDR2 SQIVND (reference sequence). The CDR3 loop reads CASSSQTGRYEKLFF. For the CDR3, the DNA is TGTGCCAGTAGTTCCCAGACAGGGAGGTATGAAAAACTGTTTTTT.

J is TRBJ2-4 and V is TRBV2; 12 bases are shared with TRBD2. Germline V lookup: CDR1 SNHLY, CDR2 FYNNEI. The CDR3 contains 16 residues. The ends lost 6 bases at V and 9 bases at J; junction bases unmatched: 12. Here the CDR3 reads CASRLPSGGALGIQYF. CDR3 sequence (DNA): TGTGCCAGCAGGCTTCCTAGCGGGGGGGCCTTGGGCATTCAGTACTTC.

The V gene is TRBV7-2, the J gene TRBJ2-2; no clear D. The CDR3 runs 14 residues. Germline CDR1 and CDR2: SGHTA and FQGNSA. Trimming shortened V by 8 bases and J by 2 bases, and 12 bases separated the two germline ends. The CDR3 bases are TGTGCCAGCCAAAACGGACCAAACACCGGGGAGCTGTTTTTT. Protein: CASQNGPNTGELFF.

CDR3 sequence reads: CASSSGTSGDSYEQYV. The CDR3 nucleotides read TGCGCCAGCAGCTCGGGGACTAGCGGGGACTCCTACGAGCAGTACGTC. The chain is built from TRBV5-1 and TRBJ2-7; 13 bases are shared with TRBD2. CDR1 and CDR2 (germline): SGHRS, YFSETQ. With 3 bases clipped from V and 0 bases from J, the junction kept 3 bases outside the gene matches. The CDR3 loop spans 16 amino acids.

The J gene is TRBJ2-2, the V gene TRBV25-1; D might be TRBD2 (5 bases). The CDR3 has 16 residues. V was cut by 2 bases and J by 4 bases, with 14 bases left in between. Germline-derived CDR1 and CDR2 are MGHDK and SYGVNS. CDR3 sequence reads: CASSEAAPRGTGELFF. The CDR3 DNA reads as TGTGCCAGCAGTGAAGCCGCACCTCGGGGCACCGGGGAGCTGTTTTTT.

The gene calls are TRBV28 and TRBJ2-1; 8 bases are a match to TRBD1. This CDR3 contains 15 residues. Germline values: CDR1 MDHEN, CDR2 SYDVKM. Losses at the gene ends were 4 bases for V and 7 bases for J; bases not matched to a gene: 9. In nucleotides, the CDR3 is TGTGCCAGCAGTTCTCCCCCGACAGGGGATAATGAGCAGTTCTTC. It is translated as CASSSPPTGDNEQFF.